Below are 30 T cell receptor beta chains sequenced from a single sample in a study of cytomegalovirus exposure and HLA in healthy donors. This PCR relied on a set of 60 Vbeta primers and 13 Jbeta primers. The repertoire was sequenced with immunoSEQ multiplex PCR; TCRdb's copy has only in-frame clones and lacks some. This table holds roughly 61,000 clones, approximately 80% found once. The material sequenced was PBMCs. These receptors were taken from a male donor in good health and CMV-seronegative.

V is TRBV18 and J is TRBJ2-5; 9 bases align to TRBD1. CDR3 length: 16 amino acids. Losses at the gene ends were 6 bases for V and 2 bases for J; bases not matched to a gene: 10. CDR1 is KGHSH, CDR2 LQKENI, per germline. CDR3 in DNA: TGTGCCAGCTCCCAGGGACAGGGCCAACTACAAGAGACCCAGTACTTC. Protein product: CASSQGQGQLQETQYF.

The chain is built from TRBV7-2 and TRBJ2-3, with TRBD2 matching 9 bases. With V trimmed by 4 bases and J by 0 bases, 8 bases remained unmatched. The CDR3 spans 17 residues. The germline CDR1 and CDR2 sequences are SGHTA and FQGNSA. In DNA, the CDR3 is TGTGCCAGCAGCTGGCGGGGGGGCGGATCTAGCACAGATACGCAGTATTTT. Translation gives CASSWRGGGSSTDTQYF.

Only one count was recorded for this clone. V gene TRBV5-1 combines with J gene TRBJ1-2; 8 nucleotides agree with TRBD1. The CDR3 totals 14 residues. Trimming took 0 bases from V and 2 from J; bases not matched to a gene: 0. Germline V lookup: CDR1 SGHRS, CDR2 YFSETQ. The CDR3 DNA sequence: TGCGCCAGCAGCTTGGGGACAGGGAACTATGGCTACACCTTC. Translated, it gives CASSLGTGNYGYTF.

V gene TRBV27 combines with J gene TRBJ1-5; 9 bases match TRBD1. CDR1 and CDR2 (germline): MNHEY, SMNVEV (reference sequence). This CDR3 has 13 amino acids. J gave up 7 bases and V 8 bases, and 6 bases lay outside the gene matches. The CDR3 nucleotides read TGTGCCAGCGCCCTGACAGGGGGGCAGCCCCAGCATTTT. Translating it yields CASALTGGQPQHF.

The CDR3 DNA sequence: TGCGCCAGCAGCTTGCATGCGGATGGCTACACCTTC. It codes for CASSLHADGYTF. This rearrangement joins TRBV5-1 to TRBJ1-2; D uncertain. The length of the CDR3 is 12 residues. The germline V gene has CDR1 SGHRS and CDR2 YFSETQ. V gave up 1 base and J gave up 6 bases, with 7 bases separating them.

The chain uses TRBV19 and TRBJ1-1; D is uncertain. The CDR3 is 15 residues long. Trimming stripped 5 bases from V and 1 base from J, with 14 bases between. Per germline, CDR1 LNHDA and CDR2 SQIVND (reference sequence). CDR3 in DNA: TGTGCCAGTAGTCCCTTAGGTCAGGAGAACACTGAAGCTTTCTTT. It encodes CASSPLGQENTEAFF. Supplemented by reference TRBV19 and TRBJ1-1, the full variable domain reads DGGITQSPKYLFRKEGQNVTLSCEQNLNHDAMYWYRQDPGQGLRLIYYSQIVNDFQKGDIAEGYSVSREKKESFPLTVTSAQKNPTAFYLCASSPLGQENTEAFFGQGTRLTVV.

This rearrangement joins TRBV27 to TRBJ2-7, with 7 bases identical to TRBD1. The V segment lost 0 bases and the J segment 6 bases; nucleotides outside the gene matches: 5. CDR1 is MNHEY and CDR2 is SMNVEV in the germline V gene (reference sequence). The CDR3 has 14 residues. In DNA, the CDR3 is TGTGCCAGCAGTTTATCAGACAGGGCCAGCGAGCAGTACTTC. It encodes CASSLSDRASEQYF.

The rearrangement links TRBV25-1 to TRBJ1-6, with D hard to call. CDR1 MGHDK and CDR2 SYGVNS come from the germline V gene. The germline V and J ends were trimmed by 2 bases and 5 bases, with 13 bases remaining between them. The CDR3 has 16 amino acids. CDR3 loop: CASSERRYSDNSPLHF. CDR3 DNA sequence: TGTGCCAGCAGTGAACGGCGGTACTCGGATAATTCACCCCTCCACTTT.

The V call is TRBV5-1, the J call TRBJ2-7; D is unresolved. Germline V CDR1 and CDR2: SGHRS, YFSETQ. Trimming took 1 base from V and 2 from J, leaving 10 bases between them. This CDR3 has 14 amino acids. The CDR3 protein is CASSLRQVAYEQYF. Here the CDR3 DNA reads TGCGCCAGCAGCTTGCGCCAGGTAGCCTACGAGCAGTACTTC.

The rearrangement uses TRBV10-3 and TRBJ1-5, with D perhaps matching TRBD1 (6 bases). The CDR3 is made up of 14 amino acids. Trimming removed 4 bases at V and 9 bases at J, with 16 bases between. Looked up from germline, CDR1 is ENHRY and CDR2 is SYGVKD. CDR3 amino acids: CAISVSGEGGPQHF. DNA for the CDR3: TGTGCCATCAGTGTGTCAGGGGAGGGGGGGCCCCAGCATTTT.

The V gene is TRBV6-6, the J gene TRBJ2-3; 8 nucleotides agree with TRBD1. The CDR3 extends over 16 amino acids. CDR1 MNHNY and CDR2 SVGAGI come from the germline V gene (reference sequence). Losses at the gene ends were 4 bases for V and 1 base for J; bases not matched to a gene: 7. In nucleotides, the CDR3 is TGTGCCAGCAGTTCCCCGGACAGGGAAGGCACAGATACGCAGTATTTT. Amino acid sequence: CASSSPDREGTDTQYF.

The chain employs TRBV11-3 and TRBJ2-5, with a possible D match to TRBD2 (6 bases). Germline CDR1 reads SGHNT; CDR2 reads YENEEA. Trimming took off 5 bases at V and 2 bases at J, with 15 bases between the two ends. The CDR3 length is 15 residues. For the CDR3, the DNA is TGTGCCAGCAGCGTGGGCCACGGGGGTCAAGAGACCCAGTACTTC. Translated, it gives CASSVGHGGQETQYF.

The chain has TRBV9 and TRBJ2-5; possible D gene TRBD2, 7 bases. This CDR3 has 16 residues. V lost 0 bases and J 0 bases, leaving 12 bases between the germline ends. In germline, CDR1 is SGDLS, CDR2 YYNGEE. CDR3 sequence: CASSVGVGGHQETQYF. DNA of the CDR3: TGTGCCAGCAGCGTAGGGGTGGGGGGGCACCAAGAGACCCAGTACTTC.

This clone came up once. The rearrangement joins TRBV9 to TRBJ2-1; 9 bases align to TRBD2. Germline-derived CDR1 and CDR2 are SGDLS and YYNGEE. The CDR3 length is 16 residues. J lost 6 bases, V lost 4 bases, and 11 bases had no gene match. CDR3 loop: CASSYRPAGGPNEQFF. The CDR3 DNA sequence: TGTGCCAGCAGCTACCGGCCAGCGGGGGGTCCCAATGAGCAGTTCTTC.

The CDR3 spells CAWSEQGVYGYTF. The CDR3 DNA follows: TGTGCCTGGAGTGAACAGGGTGTCTATGGCTACACCTTC. The chain has TRBV30 and TRBJ1-2, with D perhaps matching TRBD1 (6 bases). The germline V gene encodes CDR1 GTSNPN and CDR2 SVGIG (reference sequence). The ends were cut back, 1 base at V and 4 bases at J, with 10 bases in the middle. This CDR3 has 13 residues.

CDR3 amino acids: CATSRDAGVNTEAFF. CDR3 nucleotide sequence: TGTGCCACCAGCAGAGACGCAGGGGTTAACACTGAAGCTTTCTTT. The chain links TRBV15 to TRBJ1-1, with a tentative D call TRBD1 (6 bases). Germline V gives CDR1 LNHNV, CDR2 YYDKDF (reference sequence). The CDR3 totals 15 residues. V was shortened by 0 bases and J by 2 bases, with 10 bases between the two germline ends.

The V call is TRBV4-3, the J call TRBJ1-3, with D perhaps matching TRBD1 (5 bases). The CDR3 spans 14 residues. Trimming stripped 1 base from V and 5 bases from J, with 9 bases between. Germline V gives CDR1 LGHNA, CDR2 YSLEER. In nucleotides, the CDR3 is TGCGCCAGCAGCCAAGTCCGGGGGAGAAACACCATATATTTT. Translation gives CASSQVRGRNTIYF.

The chain recombines TRBV18 with TRBJ1-1; 7 nucleotides line up with TRBD1. CDR3 length equals 16 residues. Trimming removed 1 base from V and 0 bases from J; junction bases left unmatched: 5. CDR1 and CDR2 (germline): KGHSH, LQKENI. For the CDR3, the DNA is TGTGCCAGCTCACCACAGGGACAGACCATGAACACTGAAGCTTTCTTT. It codes for CASSPQGQTMNTEAFF. The whole variable domain, remainder taken from reference TRBV18 and TRBJ1-1, is NAGVMQNPRHLVRRRGQEARLRCSPMKGHSHVYWYRQLPEEGLKFMVYLQKENIIDESGMPKERFSAEFPKEGPSILRIQQVVRGDSAAYFCASSPQGQTMNTEAFFGQGTRLTVV.

This clone showed up just a few times. This chain uses TRBV5-5 with TRBJ1-5; no clear D. Germline V lookup: CDR1 SGHKS, CDR2 YYEKEE (reference sequence). Trimming pared 2 bases from V and 0 bases from J, leaving 9 bases between. This CDR3 has 15 amino acids. CDR3 bases: TGTGCCAGCAGCTTTTCCTTACTTAGCAATCAGCCCCAGCATTTT. It specifies CASSFSLLSNQPQHF.

The rearrangement links TRBV29-1 to TRBJ2-5; 7 positions match TRBD1. Germline V lookup: CDR1 SQVTM, CDR2 ANQGSEA. CDR3 size: 15 residues. V dropped 3 bases and J dropped 1; count of bases not matched to a gene: 8. The CDR3 sequence is CSVDRYWDSQETQYF. DNA for the CDR3: TGCAGCGTTGACAGGTATTGGGACAGCCAAGAGACCCAGTACTTC.

V and J are TRBV11-2 and TRBJ1-1; no firm D call. The CDR3 is 12 residues long. Trimming took 5 bases from V and 8 from J, leaving 12 bases between them. The V gene's germline CDR1 is SGHAT and CDR2 FQNNGV. The DNA of the CDR3 is TGTGCCAGCAGCCCCGGTCGGGAGGAAGCTTTCTTT. It codes for CASSPGREEAFF.

The rearrangement uses TRBV4-3 and TRBJ1-1, with TRBD1 identical over 8 bases. This CDR3 comprises 17 residues. Germline V lookup: CDR1 LGHNA, CDR2 YSLEER. After removal of 4 bases from V and 0 bases from J, the junction contained 10 bases not matched to a gene. The CDR3 protein is CASSPGPRGLMNTEAFF. CDR3 in DNA: TGCGCCAGCAGCCCCGGCCCCAGGGGGCTTATGAACACTGAAGCTTTCTTT.

J is TRBJ1-4 and V is TRBV19; a possible D gene is TRBD1 (6 bases). Trimming removed 4 bases from V and 5 bases from J, with 14 bases in between. The germline CDR1 and CDR2 sequences are LNHDA and SQIVND (reference sequence). CDR3 size: 15 residues. The CDR3 region has the DNA TGTGCCAGTAGTACCAGGGTTAGGGGGAATGAAAAACTGTTTTTT. It translates to CASSTRVRGNEKLFF.

This rearrangement joins TRBV4-3 to TRBJ1-1; D is unclear. Germline loops: CDR1 LGHNA, CDR2 YSLEER. Trimming took off 1 base at V and 4 bases at J, with 10 bases between the two ends. The CDR3 runs to 14 residues. The CDR3 protein is CASSQGVGSTEAFF. CDR3 DNA sequence: TGCGCCAGCAGCCAAGGAGTGGGGAGCACTGAAGCTTTCTTT.

The CDR3 nucleotides are TGTGCCACCAGCAGAACGACTGAGTATGGCTACACCTTC. This gives the protein CATSRTTEYGYTF. The gene calls are TRBV15 and TRBJ1-2; D ambiguous. The CDR3 is made up of 13 amino acids. Germline V lookup: CDR1 LNHNV, CDR2 YYDKDF (reference sequence). V was clipped by 2 bases and J by 5 bases, with 9 bases between them.

V and J are TRBV18 and TRBJ1-1; weak D call: TRBD1 (5 bases). Germline V lookup: CDR1 KGHSH, CDR2 LQKENI. The CDR3 totals 14 residues. V gave up 1 base and J gave up 0 bases, with 6 bases separating them. The CDR3 loop reads CASSPRGMNTEAFF. The CDR3 DNA reads as TGTGCCAGCTCACCACGGGGCATGAACACTGAAGCTTTCTTT.

The genes are TRBV4-1 and TRBJ2-2; D gene unclear. CDR3 length: 18 residues. In germline, CDR1 is MGHRA, CDR2 YSYEKL. The V end lost 0 bases, the J end lost 0 bases, and 14 bases lay between the germline ends. The CDR3 reads CASSQEWPHTTNTGELFF. CDR3 nucleotide sequence: TGCGCCAGCAGCCAAGAATGGCCACACACGACGAACACCGGGGAGCTGTTTTTT.

The chain links TRBV19 to TRBJ2-3; the match to TRBD1 covers 9 bases. Germline V CDR1 and CDR2: LNHDA, SQIVND (reference sequence). CDR3 length equals 15 residues. After removal of 6 bases from V and 4 bases from J, the junction contained 8 bases not matched to a gene. The CDR3 loop reads CASRRTGDAADTQYF. The DNA of the CDR3 is TGTGCCAGTAGGCGGACAGGGGATGCGGCAGATACGCAGTATTTT. The full variable domain, with the rest looked up from reference TRBV19 and TRBJ2-3, is DGGITQSPKYLFRKEGQNVTLSCEQNLNHDAMYWYRQDPGQGLRLIYYSQIVNDFQKGDIAEGYSVSREKKESFPLTVTSAQKNPTAFYLCASRRTGDAADTQYFGPGTRLTVL.

This clone occurred once. The V gene is TRBV7-3, the J gene TRBJ2-3; 14 bases align to TRBD2. CDR3 length: 16 amino acids. CDR1 is SGHTA, CDR2 FQGTGA, per germline. V was clipped by 3 bases and J by 5 bases; unmatched bases: 4. In DNA form, the CDR3 reads TGTGCCAGCAGCTTGACTAGCGGGGGGGCCTTAGATACGCAGTATTTT. Translated, it gives CASSLTSGGALDTQYF.

CDR3 sequence reads: CASSVDAESNYGYTF. In DNA, the CDR3 is TGTGCCAGCAGCGTAGATGCGGAATCTAACTATGGCTACACCTTC. The chain carries TRBV9 and TRBJ1-2; D gene unclear. Trimming took off 0 bases at V and 0 bases at J, with 9 bases between the two ends. Germline values: CDR1 SGDLS, CDR2 YYNGEE. The CDR3 contains 15 residues.